This TCR beta chain came from a study of T cell responses to AZD1222 COVID-19 vaccine. Findings and caveats of the study: Seropositive status at baseline applied to only five to seven AZD1222 recipients. There were repertoire samples only from the period after the peak T cell response.

Libraries were prepared by immunoSEQ multiplex PCR; TCRdb keeps only in-frame clonotypes and omits some of them. The table has about 150,000 clones, roughly nine tenths seen once. This clone was counted a single time. The target antigen is unknown. This receptor was taken from an adult who received the AZD1222 COVID-19 vaccine. Material: peripheral blood, obtained 28 days after the second AZD1222 dose.

The CDR3 region is CASSTGTGAVGEKLFF. The CDR3 DNA follows: TGCGCCAGCAGCACGGGAACAGGGGCCGTAGGAGAAAAACTGTTTTTT. The rearrangement links TRBV5-1 to TRBJ1-4, with TRBD1 matching 7 bases. CDR1 and CDR2 (germline): SGHRS, YFSETQ. This CDR3 spans 16 amino acids. J gave up 8 bases and V 4 bases, and 14 bases lay outside the gene matches.